The clone carrying this T cell receptor (beta chain) was picked up a small number of times. Its antigen remains unknown. The authors made TCR cDNA by 5'RACE template switching, adding a universal primer site and UMIs. One entry per CDR3 protein results from TCRdb running MiXCR on the 5' RACE reads. The sample records around 600,000 distinct CDR3 sequences, roughly 12% being singletons. The record originates from a study of T cells after yellow fever vaccination. General study points: Abundant clonotypes (contaminants from the bulk population) could be present in FACS-sorted repertoires. Some clonotypes were seen in both the CD4 and the CD8 compartments. These made up a small share and likely arose from convergent recombination.

This CDR3 spans 13 amino acids. V lost 5 bases to trimming and J lost 5 bases, with 13 bases between them. Germline assignment: CDR1 SEHNR and CDR2 FQNEAQ (reference sequence). This sample comprised PBMCs, obtained on the day of the yellow fever booster vaccination. This chain connects TRBV7-9 to TRBJ2-7, with D perhaps given as TRBD1 or TRBD2 (6 bases each). This clonotype was sampled from a man aged 25 to 40 who received the YFV17D yellow fever vaccine. CDR3 nucleotide sequence: TGTGCCAGCAGCCGGGGGACACCCCACGAGCAGTACTTC. Translated, it gives CASSRGTPHEQYF.